These 11 T cell receptor delta chains share one sample of origin, sequenced in a study of γδ T cells in repeated Plasmodium falciparum infection. Flow sorting of PBMC yielded separate Vgamma9/Vdelta2+ and Vdelta2-negative gammadelta T cell populations for bulk repertoire analysis. TCRdb re-called clones from the multiplex PCR reads via CATT. This sample has under 50,000 delta-chain clones, with 1.6% found just once. The sample taken for sequencing was gamma-delta T cells from blood. Receptors were obtained from a pool of human donors (malaria-infected and uninfected, not separated).

This clone was recorded a few times. The protein given by TCRdb reflects a much larger clone and differs at residue 16 from this DNA's translation, likely from a read error; the protein shown is the DNA's translation. The V gene is TRDV1, the J gene TRDJ1; TRDD3 matches at 10 bases. Matching the DNA to germline supplied the J gene, which TCRdb does not give. Per the germline V gene, CDR1 is TSWWSYY and CDR2 is QGS. This CDR3 region has 19 residues. The CDR3 protein is CALGLSTGGFVGHTDILIF. CDR3 nucleotide sequence: TGTGCTCTTGGCCTCAGTACTGGGGGATTTGTCGGTCACACCGATATACTCATCTTT.

The chain recombines TRDV1 with TRDJ1, with 10 positions matching TRDD3. As TCRdb names no J gene, one was assigned here on the basis of a DNA match to germline. CDR3 length: 21 residues. Looked up from germline, CDR1 is TSWWSYY and CDR2 is QGS. V was pared by 0 bases and J by 0 bases, with 16 bases of the junction left unmatched. In DNA, the CDR3 is TGTGCTCTTGGGGAACTCTCCGGGGGACTGGGGGGATACGGGTACACCGATAAACTCATCTTT. Encoded protein: CALGELSGGLGGYGYTDKLIF.

As for this clone: The TCRdb protein, from a much larger clone, departs from this DNA's translation at residue 7, likely by read error; the protein shown derives from the DNA. This chain links TRDV1 with TRDJ1, with no clear D. TCRdb does not report a J gene; here it was assigned by matching the DNA to germline references. V lost 2 bases and J 0 bases, leaving 19 bases between the germline ends. Germline-derived CDR1 and CDR2 are TSWWSYY and QGS. The CDR3 has 18 residues. The CDR3 DNA reads TGTGCTCTTGGGGAAGCCCCAGGGGTGGAGAGACACACCGATAAACTCATCTTT. It encodes CALGEAPGVERHTDKLIF.

A word on this clone: The TCRdb protein comes from a much larger clone and disagrees with this DNA's translation at residue 7, likely due to a read error; the protein given here is derived from the DNA. V is TRDV2 and J is TRDJ1, with D perhaps TRDD3 (5 bases). From germline, CDR1 is GEAIGNYY and CDR2 EKD. This CDR3 spans 16 amino acids. The V and J ends lost 3 bases and 0 bases respectively, with 16 bases between them. Written as DNA, the CDR3 is TGTGCCTGTGACGTACTGGTGGCTCCGTACACCGATAAACTCATCTTT. The encoded protein is CACDVLVAPYTDKLIF.

There are many counts of this clone. The chain joins TRDV1 to TRDJ1; perhaps TRDD3 as D (5 bases). As TCRdb names no J gene, one was assigned here on the basis of a DNA match to germline. The germline CDR1 and CDR2 sequences are TSWWSYY and QGS. Trimming cost V 3 bases and J 7 bases, with 24 bases left between them. The CDR3 runs 17 residues. CDR3 nucleotides: TGTGCTCTTGGGGAGATAGCATCTATGCGGGGGCCGTTTAAACTCATCTTT. Residues: CALGEIASMRGPFKLIF.

Points on this clone: The TCRdb protein, from a much larger clone, departs from this DNA's translation at residue 15, likely by read error; the protein shown derives from the DNA. The V gene corresponds to TRDV1; no J gene was called; the table gives TRDD3 as D, unverified against the DNA. CDR1 TSWWSYY and CDR2 QGS come from the germline V gene. CDR3 length: 17 residues. The CDR3, as DNA: TGTGCTCTTGGGGACCAACTGGCTGGGTACGACACCGATAAACCCATCTTT. Amino acids: CALGDQLAGYDTDKPIF.

This clone is medium-sized (0.01 to 0.1%) in the sample. The same CDR3 is also encoded by other DNA sequences in this sample. V is TRDV1 and J is TRDJ1; 9 bases fit TRDD3. The CDR3 extends over 22 amino acids. V was clipped by 2 bases and J by 1 base; unmatched bases: 23. Germline V gives CDR1 TSWWSYY, CDR2 QGS. The CDR3 bases are TGTGCTCTTGGGGAAAGGTCGTACTCATACTGGGGGAGAGGAGGACTCACCGATAAACTCATCTTT. Translated, it gives CALGERSYSYWGRGGLTDKLIF.

This clone was detected a few times. The likely explanation is a read error, given a far larger clone one base away. Within the sample, other DNA sequences also encode this same CDR3. The chain recombines TRDV2 with TRDJ3; D perhaps matches TRDD3 (5 bases). TCRdb lists no J gene, so it was determined here by aligning the DNA to germline. The CDR3 is 20 residues long. Germline assignment: CDR1 GEAIGNYY and CDR2 EKD. Trimming cost V 0 bases and J 0 bases, with 17 bases left between them. The DNA for the CDR3 is TGTGCCTGTGACACCCTTCAGGGGGGCGGACGCTCCTGGGACACCCGACAGATGTTTTTC. Its protein is CACDTLQGGGRSWDTRQMFF.

A few counts support this clone. TCRdb shows a much larger clone's protein in place of this DNA's translation, and the two differ at residue 8, likely through a read error; the protein shown is translated from the DNA. The CDR3 is CALGGIGIVTDKLIF. For the CDR3, the DNA is TGTGCTCTTGGAGGGATAGGGATCGTAACCGATAAACTCATCTTT. The rearrangement links TRDV1 to TRDJ1; tentative D call: TRDD3 (6 bases). TCRdb records no J gene; here it was assigned by comparing the DNA to germline. Germline values: CDR1 TSWWSYY, CDR2 QGS. CDR3 length: 15 amino acids. V shed 6 bases and J shed 2 bases, with 16 bases lying between them.

On this clone: The TCRdb protein comes from a much larger clone and disagrees with this DNA's translation at residue 3, likely due to a read error; the protein given here is derived from the DNA. The V gene is TRDV1, the J gene TRDJ1, with TRDD3 identical over 9 bases. The J gene, missing from TCRdb, was assigned here through DNA to germline matching. This CDR3 contains 16 residues. The germline V gene encodes CDR1 TSWWSYY and CDR2 QGS. The CDR3 loop reads CAHGEPVRRGIPKLIF. The CDR3 region has the DNA TGTGCTCATGGGGAACCGGTCCGAAGGGGGATACCCAAACTCATCTTT.

As regards this clone: TCRdb has a much larger clone's protein, which differs at residue 16 from the translation of this DNA, likely because of a read error; what is shown is the protein translated from the DNA. J is TRDJ1 and V is TRDV1; 12 nucleotides agree with TRDD3. TCRdb supplies no J gene; here it was assigned by aligning the nucleotide sequence to germline. The CDR3 runs 24 residues. CDR1 and CDR2 (germline): TSWWSYY, QGS. Trimming at V came to 2 bases and at J to 0 bases, leaving 25 bases not matched to a gene. The CDR3 nucleotides are TGTGCTCTTGGGGAATACCTTCCTATTACTGGGGGATACTTACCGCGCTCTTACACCGATAAACTCATCTTT. Its translation is CALGEYLPITGGYLPRSYTDKLIF.